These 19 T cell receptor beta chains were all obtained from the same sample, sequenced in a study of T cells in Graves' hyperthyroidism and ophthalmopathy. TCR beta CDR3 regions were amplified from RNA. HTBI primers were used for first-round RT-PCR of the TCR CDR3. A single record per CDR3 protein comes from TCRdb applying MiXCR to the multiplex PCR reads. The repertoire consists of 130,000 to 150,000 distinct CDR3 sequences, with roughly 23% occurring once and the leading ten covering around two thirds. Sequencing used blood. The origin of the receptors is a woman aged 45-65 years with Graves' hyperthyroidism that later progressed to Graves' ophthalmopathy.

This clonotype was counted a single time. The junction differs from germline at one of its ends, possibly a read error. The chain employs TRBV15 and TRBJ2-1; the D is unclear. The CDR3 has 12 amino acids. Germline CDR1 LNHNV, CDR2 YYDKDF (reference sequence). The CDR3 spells CATGREVGEQFF. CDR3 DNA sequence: TGTGCCACCGGCAGAGAAGTCGGTGAGCAGTTCTTC.

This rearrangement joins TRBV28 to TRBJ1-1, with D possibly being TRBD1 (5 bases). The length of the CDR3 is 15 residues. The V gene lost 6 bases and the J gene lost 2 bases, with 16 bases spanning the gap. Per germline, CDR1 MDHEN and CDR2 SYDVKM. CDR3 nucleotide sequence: TGTGCCAGCAGCCCCACGGGACGTAGAAACACTGAAGCTTTCTTT. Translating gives CASSPTGRRNTEAFF.

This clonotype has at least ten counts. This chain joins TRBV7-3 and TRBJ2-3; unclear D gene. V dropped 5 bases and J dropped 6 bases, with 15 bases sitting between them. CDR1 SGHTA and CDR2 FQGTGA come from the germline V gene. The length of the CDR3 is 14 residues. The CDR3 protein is CASSPSLVSDTQYF. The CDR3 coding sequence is TGTGCCAGCAGCCCCTCGCTAGTGTCGGATACGCAGTATTTT.

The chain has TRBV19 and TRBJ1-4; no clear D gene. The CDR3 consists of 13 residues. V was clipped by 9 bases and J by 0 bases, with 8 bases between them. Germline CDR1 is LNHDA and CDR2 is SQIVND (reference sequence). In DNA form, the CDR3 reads TGTGCCAGCGGAAAAGCAACTAATGAAAAACTGTTTTTT. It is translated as CASGKATNEKLFF.

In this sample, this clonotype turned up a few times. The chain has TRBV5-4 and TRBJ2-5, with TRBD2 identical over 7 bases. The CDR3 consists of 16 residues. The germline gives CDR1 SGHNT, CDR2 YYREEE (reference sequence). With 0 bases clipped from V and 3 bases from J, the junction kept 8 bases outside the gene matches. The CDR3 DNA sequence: TGTGCCAGCAGCTTGGCCCTAAGGGCGGGAGAAGAGACCCAGTACTTC. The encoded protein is CASSLALRAGEETQYF.

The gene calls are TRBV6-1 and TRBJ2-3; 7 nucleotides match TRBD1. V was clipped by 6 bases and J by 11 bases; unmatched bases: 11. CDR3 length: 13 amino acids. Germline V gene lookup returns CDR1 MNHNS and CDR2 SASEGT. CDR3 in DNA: TGTGCCAGCAGGGGGACAGCCGGCGGCTGGCAGTATTTT. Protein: CASRGTAGGWQYF.

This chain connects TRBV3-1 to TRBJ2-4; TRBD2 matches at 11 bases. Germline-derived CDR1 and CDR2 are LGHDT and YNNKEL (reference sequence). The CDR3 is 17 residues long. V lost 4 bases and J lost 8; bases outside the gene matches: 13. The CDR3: CASSLKGLAGNPYIQYF. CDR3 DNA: TGTGCCAGCAGCCTAAAAGGACTAGCGGGTAATCCGTACATTCAGTACTTC.

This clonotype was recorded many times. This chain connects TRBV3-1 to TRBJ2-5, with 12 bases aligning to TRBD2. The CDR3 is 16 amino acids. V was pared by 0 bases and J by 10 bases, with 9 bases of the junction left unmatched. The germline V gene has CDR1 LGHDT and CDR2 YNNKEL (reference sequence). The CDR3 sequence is CASSQELGTSGRIQYF. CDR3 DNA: TGTGCCAGCAGCCAAGAACTTGGGACTAGCGGGCGAATCCAGTACTTC.

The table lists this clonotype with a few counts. DNA of the CDR3: TGTGCCATCAGGGCCGCTCCTGGACAGTCATACGAGCAGTACTTC. Protein: CAIRAAPGQSYEQYF. The chain joins TRBV10-3 to TRBJ2-7, with D tentatively TRBD1 (6 bases). This CDR3 is built from 15 residues. V dropped 6 bases and J dropped 4 bases, with 19 bases sitting between them. The germline CDR1 and CDR2 sequences are ENHRY and SYGVKD.

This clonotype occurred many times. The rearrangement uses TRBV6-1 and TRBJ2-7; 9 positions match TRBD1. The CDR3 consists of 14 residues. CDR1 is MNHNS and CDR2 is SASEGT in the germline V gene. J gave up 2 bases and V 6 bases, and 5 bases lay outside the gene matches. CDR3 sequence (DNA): TGTGCCAGCAGATCCGGGACAGGGCCCTACGAGCAGTACTTC. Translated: CASRSGTGPYEQYF.

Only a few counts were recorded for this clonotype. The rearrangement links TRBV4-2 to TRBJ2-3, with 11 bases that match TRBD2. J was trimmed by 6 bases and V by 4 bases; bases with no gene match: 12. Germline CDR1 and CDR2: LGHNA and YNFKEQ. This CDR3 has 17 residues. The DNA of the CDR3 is TGTGCCAGCAGCCCCATCCCCGGGACTAGCGGCCCGGATACGCAGTATTTT. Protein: CASSPIPGTSGPDTQYF.

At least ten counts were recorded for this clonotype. The CDR3 DNA follows: TGTGCCAGCAGGTCACCCCCCGGGCGGGAGACCCAGTACTTC. It yields the protein CASRSPPGRETQYF. This chain joins TRBV11-2 and TRBJ2-5; D gene ambiguous. The CDR3 has 14 residues. With 6 bases removed from V and 5 bases from J, the gap between germline ends came to 16 bases. Germline V lookup: CDR1 SGHAT, CDR2 FQNNGV. Complete variable domain (other parts from reference TRBV11-2 and TRBJ2-5): EAGVAQSPRYKIIEKRQSVAFWCNPISGHATLYWYQQILGQGPKLLIQFQNNGVVDDSQLPKDRFSAERLKGVDSTLKIQPAKLEDSAVYLCASRSPPGRETQYFGPGTRLLVL.

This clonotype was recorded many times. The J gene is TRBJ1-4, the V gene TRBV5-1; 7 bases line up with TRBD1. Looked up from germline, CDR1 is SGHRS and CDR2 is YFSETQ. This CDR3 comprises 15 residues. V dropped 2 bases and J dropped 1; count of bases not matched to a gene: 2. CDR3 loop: CASSLNRGTNEKLFF. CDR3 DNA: TGCGCCAGCAGCTTAAACAGGGGAACTAATGAAAAACTGTTTTTT.

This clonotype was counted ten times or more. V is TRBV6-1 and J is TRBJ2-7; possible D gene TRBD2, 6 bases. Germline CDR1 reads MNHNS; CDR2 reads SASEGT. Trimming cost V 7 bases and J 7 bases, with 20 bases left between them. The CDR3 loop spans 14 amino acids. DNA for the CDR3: TGTGCCAGCACCCCGGCGGGGTCGGGGCGGGAGCAGTACTTC. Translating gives CASTPAGSGREQYF.

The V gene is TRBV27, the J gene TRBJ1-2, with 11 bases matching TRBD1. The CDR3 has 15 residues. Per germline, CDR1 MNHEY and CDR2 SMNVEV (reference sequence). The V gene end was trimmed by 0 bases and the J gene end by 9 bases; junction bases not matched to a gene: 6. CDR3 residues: CASSLSGTGGRSYTF. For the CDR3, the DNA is TGTGCCAGCAGTTTATCAGGGACAGGGGGTAGGAGCTACACCTTC.

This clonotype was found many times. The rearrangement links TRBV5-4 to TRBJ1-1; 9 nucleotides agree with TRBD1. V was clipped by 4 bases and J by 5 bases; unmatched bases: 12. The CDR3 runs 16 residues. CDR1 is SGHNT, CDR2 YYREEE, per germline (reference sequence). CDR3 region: CASSGGSDRGGTEAFF. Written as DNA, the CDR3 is TGTGCCAGCAGCGGGGGGTCGGACAGGGGTGGAACTGAAGCTTTCTTT. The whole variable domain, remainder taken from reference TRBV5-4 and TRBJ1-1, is ETGVTQSPTHLIKTRGQQVTLRCSSQSGHNTVSWYQQALGQGPQFIFQYYREEENGRGNFPPRFSGLQFPNYSSELNVNALELDDSALYLCASSGGSDRGGTEAFFGQGTRLTVV.

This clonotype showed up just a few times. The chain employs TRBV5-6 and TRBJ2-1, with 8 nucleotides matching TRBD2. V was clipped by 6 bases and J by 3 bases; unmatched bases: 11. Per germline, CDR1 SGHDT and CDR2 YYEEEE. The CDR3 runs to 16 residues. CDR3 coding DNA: TGTGCCAGCAACTCGGGCGGGAGGCACAACTACAATGAGCAGTTCTTC. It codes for CASNSGGRHNYNEQFF.

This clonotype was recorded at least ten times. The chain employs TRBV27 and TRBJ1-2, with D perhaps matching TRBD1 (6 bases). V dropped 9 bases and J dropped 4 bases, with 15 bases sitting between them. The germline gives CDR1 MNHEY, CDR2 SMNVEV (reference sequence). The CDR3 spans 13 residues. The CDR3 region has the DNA TGTGCCAGTCGTCCGGGGGGCGGCTATGGCTACACCTTC. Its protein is CASRPGGGYGYTF.

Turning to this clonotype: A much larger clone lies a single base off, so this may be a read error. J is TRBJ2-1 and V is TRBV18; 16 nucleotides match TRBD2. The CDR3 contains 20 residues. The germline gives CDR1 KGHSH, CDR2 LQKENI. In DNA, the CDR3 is TGTGCCAGCTCACCATTACCCGGGACTAGCGGGAGGGCGCAAAACAATGGGCAGTTCTTC. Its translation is CASSPLPGTSGRAQNNGQFF.